This T cell receptor beta chain was profiled in a study of human T cells and chemical hapten exposure. The V end was cut by 2 bases, the J end by 0 bases, with 14 bases between. CDR1 is SGHTA, CDR2 FQGNSA, per germline. The CDR3 has 18 residues. Study-level points and caveats: Once DPC sensitization occurred, TCRs above 1 in 1000 frequency showed no change.

This clonotype was recorded a few times. Its antigen is as yet unknown. As to time point: patch test 3, about 24 weeks after DPC sensitization. Treatment given: therapeutic diphenylcyclopropenone sensitization with weekly scalp DPC. Each cDNA molecule in the library carried unique molecular identifiers. TCRdb redid the calling of the RACE reads with MiXCR, one entry per CDR3 protein. In the table there are over 100,000 distinct CDR3 sequences, about 11% of which are singletons. The chain combines TRBV7-2 with TRBJ2-6; possibly TRBD2 for D (6 bases). The sample in question was whole blood, obtained in connection with sensitization to the hapten diphenylcyclopropenone (DPC). The receptor's source is a woman between 45 and 60 years old with alopecia areata. Some clones in this sample may be carry-over from other donors' samples. CDR3 nucleotides: TGTGCCAGCAGCTTATGGGGCAGACTAGACTCTGGGGCCAACGTCCTGACTTTC. Translated: CASSLWGRLDSGANVLTF.